This is a list of T cell receptor beta chains from one sample in a study of shared clonotypes between healthy human individuals. Clones were sequenced by immunoSEQ multiplex PCR, and TCRdb holds only the in-frame ones, with some missing. Of 180,000 or so clones listed, over 80% are singletons. Sequencing was done on a sample of naive CD4+ T cells sorted from blood. These receptor sequences come from a woman aged 30 to 39 in good health. Each CDR3 is given with its conserved first and last residue. A D gene is named only where the DNA matches it firmly. Size values are once, few and many counts, or a class for expanded clones, and some rows have none.

d_call: .
clone_size: .
j_call: TRBJ1-2
v_call: TRBV2
cdr3_length: 14
cdr3_aa: CASTNWVGENGYTF
cdr3_nt: TGTGCCAGCACCAACTGGGTGGGGGAGAATGGCTACACCTTC

d_call: .
clone_size: .
j_call: TRBJ2-7
v_call: TRBV27
cdr3_length: 14
cdr3_aa: CASSFGSSSYEQYF
cdr3_nt: TGTGCCAGCAGTTTTGGCAGCAGCTCCTACGAGCAGTACTTC

d_call: TRBD2
clone_size: .
j_call: TRBJ2-2
v_call: TRBV7-3
cdr3_length: 16
cdr3_aa: CASSVAGGTNTGELFF
cdr3_nt: TGTGCCAGCAGCGTAGCGGGAGGGACGAACACCGGGGAGCTGTTTTTT

d_call: TRBD1
clone_size: .
j_call: TRBJ1-5
v_call: TRBV23-1
cdr3_length: 14
cdr3_aa: CASSHDRARQPQHF
cdr3_nt: TGCGCCAGCAGTCATGACAGGGCTCGCCAGCCCCAGCATTTT

d_call: .
clone_size: once
j_call: TRBJ2-7
v_call: TRBV7-2
cdr3_length: 13
cdr3_aa: CASSSRVPYEQYF
cdr3_nt: TGTGCCAGCAGCTCCCGGGTTCCCTACGAGCAGTACTTC

d_call: TRBD1
clone_size: .
j_call: TRBJ1-2
v_call: TRBV9
cdr3_length: 17
cdr3_aa: CASSARPGQGINYGYTF
cdr3_nt: TGTGCCAGCAGCGCCCGGCCGGGACAGGGAATTAACTATGGCTACACCTTC

d_call: .
clone_size: .
j_call: TRBJ2-7
v_call: TRBV25-1
cdr3_length: 16
cdr3_aa: CASSEFVTRATYEQYF
cdr3_nt: TGTGCCAGCAGTGAATTTGTGACTAGGGCCACCTACGAGCAGTACTTC

d_call: TRBD1
clone_size: .
j_call: TRBJ1-1
v_call: TRBV5-4
cdr3_length: 17
cdr3_aa: CASKLNHGTGLNTEAFF
cdr3_nt: TGTGCCAGTAAACTAAACCACGGGACAGGCCTGAACACTGAAGCTTTCTTT

d_call: TRBD1
clone_size: few
j_call: TRBJ1-3
v_call: TRBV4-1
cdr3_length: 18
cdr3_aa: CASSQPGTGGPSGNTIYF
cdr3_nt: TGCGCCAGCAGCCAACCCGGGACAGGGGGTCCCTCTGGAAACACCATATATTTT

d_call: .
clone_size: .
j_call: TRBJ2-2
v_call: TRBV19
cdr3_length: 14
cdr3_aa: CASKSGLPTGELFF
cdr3_nt: TGTGCCAGCAAAAGCGGGTTACCGACCGGGGAGCTGTTTTTT

d_call: .
clone_size: .
j_call: TRBJ1-1
v_call: TRBV5-1
cdr3_length: 11
cdr3_aa: CASSLDFLAFF
cdr3_nt: TGCGCCAGCAGCTTGGATTTCTTGGCTTTCTTT

d_call: .
clone_size: .
j_call: TRBJ1-1
v_call: TRBV5-1
cdr3_length: 13
cdr3_aa: CASSLTRNTEAFF
cdr3_nt: TGCGCCAGCAGCTTAACAAGGAACACTGAAGCTTTCTTT

d_call: .
clone_size: .
j_call: TRBJ2-7
v_call: TRBV5-1
cdr3_length: 12
cdr3_aa: CASSLAGPEQYF
cdr3_nt: TGCGCCAGCAGCTTGGCCGGACCTGAGCAGTACTTC

d_call: .
clone_size: .
j_call: TRBJ1-1
v_call: TRBV6-4
cdr3_length: 14
cdr3_aa: CASSERFGGLEAFF
cdr3_nt: TGTGCCAGCAGTGAACGTTTTGGGGGGCTGGAAGCTTTCTTT

d_call: .
clone_size: .
j_call: TRBJ2-7
v_call: TRBV6-6
cdr3_length: 13
cdr3_aa: CASGSGTGYEQYF
cdr3_nt: TGTGCCAGCGGTTCCGGGACGGGCTACGAGCAGTACTTC

d_call: .
clone_size: .
j_call: TRBJ1-4
v_call: TRBV7-2
cdr3_length: 16
cdr3_aa: CASSLVGGQLMKGLFF
cdr3_nt: TGTGCCAGCAGCTTAGTTGGTGGACAGTTAATGAAAGGGCTGTTTTTT

d_call: TRBD2
clone_size: .
j_call: TRBJ2-1
v_call: TRBV5-4
cdr3_length: 16
cdr3_aa: CASSLGIAGGQDEQFF
cdr3_nt: TGTGCCAGCAGCTTGGGTATAGCGGGAGGGCAGGATGAGCAGTTCTTC

d_call: TRBD1
clone_size: .
j_call: TRBJ2-7
v_call: TRBV27
cdr3_length: 14
cdr3_aa: CASSFDRGNYEQYF
cdr3_nt: TGTGCCAGCAGCTTCGACAGGGGAAACTACGAGCAGTACTTC

d_call: TRBD2
clone_size: .
j_call: TRBJ2-7
v_call: TRBV28
cdr3_length: 14
cdr3_aa: CASSRTSGTYEQYF
cdr3_nt: TGTGCCAGCAGCCGGACTAGCGGGACCTACGAGCAGTACTTC

d_call: TRBD1
clone_size: .
j_call: TRBJ2-3
v_call: TRBV18
cdr3_length: 16
cdr3_aa: CASSPGTGIGEDTQYF
cdr3_nt: TGTGCCAGCTCCCCCGGGACAGGGATAGGCGAAGATACGCAGTATTTT

d_call: .
clone_size: .
j_call: TRBJ2-7
v_call: TRBV10-1
cdr3_length: 14
cdr3_aa: CASSESGTNYEQYF
cdr3_nt: TGCGCCAGCAGTGAGTCCGGGACCAACTACGAGCAGTACTTC

d_call: .
clone_size: .
j_call: TRBJ2-7
v_call: TRBV27
cdr3_length: 14
cdr3_aa: CASSLAGKPYEQYF
cdr3_nt: TGTGCCAGCAGTTTAGCAGGGAAGCCCTACGAGCAGTACTTC

d_call: .
clone_size: .
j_call: TRBJ1-5
v_call: TRBV28
cdr3_length: 12
cdr3_aa: CASRHGGEPQHF
cdr3_nt: TGTGCCAGCAGGCACGGGGGGGAGCCCCAGCATTTT

d_call: TRBD2
clone_size: .
j_call: TRBJ2-3
v_call: TRBV5-1
cdr3_length: 17
cdr3_aa: CASSLAASGSRADTQYF
cdr3_nt: TGCGCCAGCAGCTTGGCGGCTAGCGGGAGTAGGGCAGATACGCAGTATTTT

d_call: TRBD1
clone_size: .
j_call: TRBJ2-7
v_call: TRBV14
cdr3_length: 15
cdr3_aa: CASSRLRQGTYEQYF
cdr3_nt: TGTGCCAGCAGCCGACTCAGACAGGGAACCTACGAGCAGTACTTC

d_call: .
clone_size: .
j_call: TRBJ1-1
v_call: TRBV7-9
cdr3_length: 14
cdr3_aa: CASSFPPMNTEAFF
cdr3_nt: TGTGCCAGCAGCTTTCCCCCCATGAACACTGAAGCTTTCTTT

d_call: TRBD1
clone_size: .
j_call: TRBJ2-7
v_call: TRBV6-5
cdr3_length: 15
cdr3_aa: CASSYSGTGANEQYF
cdr3_nt: TGTGCCAGCAGTTACTCCGGGACAGGGGCAAACGAGCAGTACTTC

d_call: .
clone_size: .
j_call: TRBJ1-2
v_call: TRBV5-1
cdr3_length: 13
cdr3_aa: CASSPGHSYGYTF
cdr3_nt: TGCGCCAGCAGCCCCGGACATTCCTATGGCTACACCTTC

d_call: TRBD1
clone_size: .
j_call: TRBJ1-4
v_call: TRBV30
cdr3_length: 15
cdr3_aa: CAWSLGQGTNEKLFF
cdr3_nt: TGTGCCTGGAGTTTGGGACAGGGGACTAATGAAAAACTGTTTTTT

d_call: TRBD2
clone_size: .
j_call: TRBJ2-3
v_call: TRBV7-2
cdr3_length: 18
cdr3_aa: CASSLAPRTSGRLDTQYF
cdr3_nt: TGTGCCAGCAGCTTGGCCCCCCGGACTAGCGGGAGGTTGGATACGCAGTATTTT

d_call: .
clone_size: .
j_call: TRBJ1-1
v_call: TRBV11-2
cdr3_length: 14
cdr3_aa: CASSLYDGNTEAFF
cdr3_nt: TGTGCCAGCAGCTTATACGACGGGAACACTGAAGCTTTCTTT

d_call: TRBD2
clone_size: .
j_call: TRBJ2-2
v_call: TRBV5-4
cdr3_length: 17
cdr3_aa: CASSLAGGGRAAGELFF
cdr3_nt: TGTGCCAGCAGCTTGGCCGGGGGTGGGAGGGCCGCCGGGGAGCTGTTTTTT

d_call: TRBD2
clone_size: .
j_call: TRBJ2-7
v_call: TRBV11-2
cdr3_length: 16
cdr3_aa: CASSEVLAGGKDEQYF
cdr3_nt: TGTGCCAGCAGCGAGGTACTAGCGGGAGGTAAGGACGAGCAGTACTTC

d_call: TRBD2
clone_size: .
j_call: TRBJ2-7
v_call: TRBV6-5
cdr3_length: 13
cdr3_aa: CANLAGEGYEQYF
cdr3_nt: TGTGCCAACCTAGCGGGAGAGGGCTACGAGCAGTACTTC

d_call: TRBD2
clone_size: .
j_call: TRBJ2-1
v_call: TRBV11-1
cdr3_length: 16
cdr3_aa: CASSPGSGSKGNEQFF
cdr3_nt: TGTGCCAGCAGCCCCGGCAGCGGGAGTAAGGGCAATGAGCAGTTCTTC

d_call: TRBD1
clone_size: .
j_call: TRBJ2-7
v_call: TRBV5-1
cdr3_length: 15
cdr3_aa: CASSSGQGRLYEQYF
cdr3_nt: TGCGCCAGCAGCTCGGGACAGGGCCGTTTATACGAGCAGTACTTC

d_call: .
clone_size: .
j_call: TRBJ2-1
v_call: TRBV6-1
cdr3_length: 13
cdr3_aa: CASSGPTRDEQFF
cdr3_nt: TGTGCCAGCAGCGGGCCGACCCGGGATGAGCAGTTCTTC

d_call: .
clone_size: .
j_call: TRBJ1-1
v_call: TRBV5-1
cdr3_length: 15
cdr3_aa: CASSGGRGVNTEAFF
cdr3_nt: TGCGCCAGCAGCGGAGGGAGAGGGGTGAACACTGAAGCTTTCTTT

d_call: .
clone_size: .
j_call: TRBJ2-7
v_call: TRBV11-2
cdr3_length: 11
cdr3_aa: CASSLDYEQYF
cdr3_nt: TGTGCCAGCAGCTTAGATTACGAGCAGTACTTC

d_call: TRBD1
clone_size: .
j_call: TRBJ2-1
v_call: TRBV2
cdr3_length: 14
cdr3_aa: CASMRTGSYNEQFF
cdr3_nt: TGTGCCAGCATGAGGACAGGCTCCTACAATGAGCAGTTCTTC

d_call: TRBD1
clone_size: .
j_call: TRBJ2-7
v_call: TRBV30
cdr3_length: 13
cdr3_aa: CAWSRQGLYEQYF
cdr3_nt: TGTGCCTGGAGCCGACAGGGCCTCTACGAGCAGTACTTC

d_call: TRBD2
clone_size: .
j_call: TRBJ2-3
v_call: TRBV5-1
cdr3_length: 12
cdr3_aa: CASGRGTDTQYF
cdr3_nt: TGCGCCAGCGGGAGGGGCACAGATACGCAGTATTTT

d_call: .
clone_size: .
j_call: TRBJ2-3
v_call: TRBV11-3
cdr3_length: 12
cdr3_aa: CASSLSEDTQYF
cdr3_nt: TGTGCCAGCAGCTTAAGTGAGGATACGCAGTATTTT

d_call: .
clone_size: .
j_call: TRBJ1-5
v_call: TRBV27
cdr3_length: 13
cdr3_aa: CASSFEVNQPQHF
cdr3_nt: TGTGCCAGCAGTTTTGAAGTAAATCAGCCCCAGCATTTT

d_call: .
clone_size: .
j_call: TRBJ1-1
v_call: TRBV28
cdr3_length: 12
cdr3_aa: CASRGPGTEAFF
cdr3_nt: TGTGCCAGCAGGGGGCCGGGGACTGAAGCTTTCTTT

d_call: TRBD1
clone_size: .
j_call: TRBJ1-5
v_call: TRBV19
cdr3_length: 15
cdr3_aa: CASSTDRGGNQPQHF
cdr3_nt: TGTGCCAGTAGTACCGACAGGGGTGGCAATCAGCCCCAGCATTTT

d_call: TRBD2
clone_size: .
j_call: TRBJ2-7
v_call: TRBV7-9
cdr3_length: 16
cdr3_aa: CASSRRAGLFSHEQYF
cdr3_nt: TGTGCCAGCAGTCGACGAGCGGGACTCTTCTCTCACGAGCAGTACTTC

d_call: .
clone_size: .
j_call: TRBJ2-7
v_call: TRBV5-1
cdr3_length: 17
cdr3_aa: CASSLAYGGESPYEQYF
cdr3_nt: TGCGCCAGCAGCTTGGCCTATGGGGGTGAGTCGCCCTACGAGCAGTACTTC

d_call: TRBD1
clone_size: .
j_call: TRBJ2-1
v_call: TRBV5-8
cdr3_length: 15
cdr3_aa: CASSLHRGSYNEQFF
cdr3_nt: TGTGCCAGCAGCTTACACAGGGGTTCCTACAATGAGCAGTTCTTC

d_call: .
clone_size: .
j_call: TRBJ2-1
v_call: TRBV28
cdr3_length: 16
cdr3_aa: CASSLSFRGTYNEQFF
cdr3_nt: TGTGCCAGCAGTTTAAGTTTCCGGGGAACCTACAATGAGCAGTTCTTC

d_call: .
clone_size: .
j_call: TRBJ1-5
v_call: TRBV5-1
cdr3_length: 15
cdr3_aa: CASSPQGYSNQPQHF
cdr3_nt: TGCGCCAGCAGCCCGCAGGGATATAGCAATCAGCCCCAGCATTTT

d_call: .
clone_size: .
j_call: TRBJ2-7
v_call: TRBV15
cdr3_length: 13
cdr3_aa: CATSERTYSRQYF
cdr3_nt: TGTGCCACCAGCGAGAGGACCTACTCCCGGCAGTACTTC